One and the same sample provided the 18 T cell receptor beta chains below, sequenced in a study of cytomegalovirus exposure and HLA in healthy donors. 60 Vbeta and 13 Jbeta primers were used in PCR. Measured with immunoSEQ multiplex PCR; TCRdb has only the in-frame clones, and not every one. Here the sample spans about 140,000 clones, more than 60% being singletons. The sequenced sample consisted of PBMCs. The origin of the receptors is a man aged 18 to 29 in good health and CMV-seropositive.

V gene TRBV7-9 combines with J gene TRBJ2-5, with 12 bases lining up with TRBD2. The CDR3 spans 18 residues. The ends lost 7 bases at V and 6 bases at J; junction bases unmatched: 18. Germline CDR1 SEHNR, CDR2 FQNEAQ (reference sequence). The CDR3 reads CASMESGTSGRSGQTQYF. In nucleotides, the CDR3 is TGTGCCAGCATGGAGTCCGGGACTAGCGGGCGGAGCGGTCAGACCCAGTACTTC.

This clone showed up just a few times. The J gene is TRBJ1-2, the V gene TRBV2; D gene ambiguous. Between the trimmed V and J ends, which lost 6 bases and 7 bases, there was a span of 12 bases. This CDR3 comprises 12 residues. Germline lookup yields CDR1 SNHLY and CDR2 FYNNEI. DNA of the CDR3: TGTGCCAGCAGCCTTAGCGGATTTGGCTACACCTTC. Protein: CASSLSGFGYTF.

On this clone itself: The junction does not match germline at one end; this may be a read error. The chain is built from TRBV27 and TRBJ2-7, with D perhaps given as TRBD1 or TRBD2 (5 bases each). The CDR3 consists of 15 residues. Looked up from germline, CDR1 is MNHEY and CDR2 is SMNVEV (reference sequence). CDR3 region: CSSRAVRTSGYEQYF. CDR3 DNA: TGTTCCAGCAGGGCGGTGAGAACTAGTGGGTACGAGCAGTACTTC.

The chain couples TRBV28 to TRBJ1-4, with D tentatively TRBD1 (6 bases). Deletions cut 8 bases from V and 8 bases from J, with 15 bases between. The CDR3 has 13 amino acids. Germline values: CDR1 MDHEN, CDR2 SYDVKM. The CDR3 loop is CASLGGGREKLFF. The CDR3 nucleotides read TGTGCCAGCCTAGGGGGGGGACGAGAAAAACTGTTTTTT.

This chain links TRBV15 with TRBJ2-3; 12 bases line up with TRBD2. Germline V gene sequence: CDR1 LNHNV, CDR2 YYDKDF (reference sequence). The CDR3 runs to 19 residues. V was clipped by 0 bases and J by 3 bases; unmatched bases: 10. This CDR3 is CATSRDRFLAGGGTDTQYF. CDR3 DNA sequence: TGTGCCACCAGCAGAGATCGGTTCCTAGCGGGAGGGGGTACAGATACGCAGTATTTT.

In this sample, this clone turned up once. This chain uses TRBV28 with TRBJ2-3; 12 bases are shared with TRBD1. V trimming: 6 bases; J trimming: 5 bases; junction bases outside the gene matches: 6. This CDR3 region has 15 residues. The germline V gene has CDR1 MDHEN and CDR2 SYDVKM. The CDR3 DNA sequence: TGTGCCAGCAGCAGGGACAGGGGGCAAGAAGATACGCAGTATTTT. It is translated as CASSRDRGQEDTQYF.

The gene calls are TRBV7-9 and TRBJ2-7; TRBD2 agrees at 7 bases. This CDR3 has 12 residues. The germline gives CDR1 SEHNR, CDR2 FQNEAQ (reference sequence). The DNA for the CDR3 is TGTTCCTCGGGAGGCGGGAGTAACGAGCAGTACTTC. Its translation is CSSGGGSNEQYF.

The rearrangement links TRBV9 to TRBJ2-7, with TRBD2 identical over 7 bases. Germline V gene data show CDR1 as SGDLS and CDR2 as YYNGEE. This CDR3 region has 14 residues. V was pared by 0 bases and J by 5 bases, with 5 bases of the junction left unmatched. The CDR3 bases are TGTGCCAGCAGCGTAGGCGGGAGAGGCCACGAGCAGTACTTC. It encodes CASSVGGRGHEQYF.

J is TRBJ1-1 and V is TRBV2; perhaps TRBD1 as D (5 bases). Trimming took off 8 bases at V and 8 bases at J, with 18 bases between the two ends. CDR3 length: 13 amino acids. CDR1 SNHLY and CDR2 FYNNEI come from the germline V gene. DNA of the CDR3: TGTGCCAGCTTTTCCCGAAGGGGCTTGGAAGCTTTCTTT. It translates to CASFSRRGLEAFF.

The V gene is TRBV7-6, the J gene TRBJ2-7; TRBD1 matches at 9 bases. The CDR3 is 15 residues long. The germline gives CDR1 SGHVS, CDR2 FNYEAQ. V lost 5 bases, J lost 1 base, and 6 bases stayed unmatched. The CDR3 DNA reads TGTGCCAGCAGCCCGGGACAGGGTATTTCCTACGAGCAGTACTTC. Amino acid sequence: CASSPGQGISYEQYF.

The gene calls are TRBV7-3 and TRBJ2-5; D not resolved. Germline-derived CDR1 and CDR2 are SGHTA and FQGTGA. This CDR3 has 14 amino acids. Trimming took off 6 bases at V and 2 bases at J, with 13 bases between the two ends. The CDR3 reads CASSPFTRQETQYF. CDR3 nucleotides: TGTGCCAGCAGTCCCTTCACGAGGCAAGAGACCCAGTACTTC.

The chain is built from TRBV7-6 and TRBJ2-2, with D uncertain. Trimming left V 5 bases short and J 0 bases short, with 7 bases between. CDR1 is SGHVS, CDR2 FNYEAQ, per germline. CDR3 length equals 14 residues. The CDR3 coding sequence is TGTGCCAGCAGCCCTACTACGAACACCGGGGAGCTGTTTTTT. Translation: CASSPTTNTGELFF.

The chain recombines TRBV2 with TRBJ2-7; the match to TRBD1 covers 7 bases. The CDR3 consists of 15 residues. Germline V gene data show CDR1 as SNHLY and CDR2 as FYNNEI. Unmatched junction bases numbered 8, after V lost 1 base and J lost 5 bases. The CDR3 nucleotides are TGTGCCAGCAGTGAAGGAGCACAGGGGTATAACGAGCAGTACTTC. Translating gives CASSEGAQGYNEQYF. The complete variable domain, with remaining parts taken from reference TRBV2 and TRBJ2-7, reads EPEVTQTPSHQVTQMGQEVILRCVPISNHLYFYWYRQILGQKVEFLVSFYNNEISEKSEIFDDQFSVERPDGSNFTLKIRSTKLEDSAMYFCASSEGAQGYNEQYFGPGTRLTVT.

The CDR3 sequence: CASSIDRLAGHSSYNEQFF. The CDR3 DNA follows: TGTGCCAGTAGTATAGATCGACTAGCGGGCCACAGCTCCTACAATGAGCAGTTCTTC. The chain has TRBV19 and TRBJ2-1; 10 nucleotides agree with TRBD2. V dropped 0 bases and J dropped 0; count of bases not matched to a gene: 8. The CDR3 runs 19 residues. Germline-derived CDR1 and CDR2 are LNHDA and SQIVND (reference sequence).

The CDR3 reads CASSSQGRGNYGYTF. In DNA, the CDR3 is TGTGCCAGTAGTTCTCAGGGAAGGGGTAACTATGGCTACACCTTC. This chain joins TRBV19 and TRBJ1-2, with D possibly being TRBD1 (5 bases). Germline loops: CDR1 LNHDA, CDR2 SQIVND (reference sequence). V was trimmed by 5 bases and J by 1 base, leaving 14 bases between them. The CDR3 is 15 amino acids. Combining the CDR3 with reference TRBV19 and TRBJ1-2 gives the whole variable domain DGGITQSPKYLFRKEGQNVTLSCEQNLNHDAMYWYRQDPGQGLRLIYYSQIVNDFQKGDIAEGYSVSREKKESFPLTVTSAQKNPTAFYLCASSSQGRGNYGYTFGSGTRLTVV.

In nucleotides, the CDR3 is TGTGCCAGTAGTCATCGGGGGGTGAACACTGAAGCTTTCTTT. This encodes CASSHRGVNTEAFF. The chain has TRBV19 and TRBJ1-1; a weak D match, TRBD1 (5 bases). The CDR3 is 14 amino acids. The germline gives CDR1 LNHDA, CDR2 SQIVND (reference sequence). Trimming stripped 5 bases from V and 0 bases from J, with 10 bases between.

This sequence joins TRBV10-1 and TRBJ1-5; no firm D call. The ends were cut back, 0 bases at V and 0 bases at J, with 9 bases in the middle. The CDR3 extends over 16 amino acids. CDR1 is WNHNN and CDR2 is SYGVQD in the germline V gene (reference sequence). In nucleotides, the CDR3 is TGCGCCAGCAGTGAGTCGACTCGAGCTAGCAATCAGCCCCAGCATTTT. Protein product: CASSESTRASNQPQHF.

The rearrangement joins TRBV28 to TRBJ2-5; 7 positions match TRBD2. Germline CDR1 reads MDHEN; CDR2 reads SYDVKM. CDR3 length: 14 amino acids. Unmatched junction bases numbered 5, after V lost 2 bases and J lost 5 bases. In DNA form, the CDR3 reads TGTGCCAGCAGTTTAGCGGGAGAGTGGGAGACCCAGTACTTC. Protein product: CASSLAGEWETQYF.